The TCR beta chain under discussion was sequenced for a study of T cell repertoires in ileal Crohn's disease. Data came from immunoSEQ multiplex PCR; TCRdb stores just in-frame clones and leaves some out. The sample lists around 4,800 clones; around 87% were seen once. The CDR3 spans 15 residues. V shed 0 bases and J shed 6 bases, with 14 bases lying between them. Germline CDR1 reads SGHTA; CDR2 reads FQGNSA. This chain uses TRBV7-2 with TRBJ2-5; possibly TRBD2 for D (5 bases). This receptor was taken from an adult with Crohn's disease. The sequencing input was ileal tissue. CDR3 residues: CASSLARGARKTQYF. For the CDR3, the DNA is TGTGCCAGCAGCTTAGCCCGGGGTGCACGGAAGACCCAGTACTTC.